There are a few counts of the clone carrying this T cell receptor (beta chain). In the original workflow: Nucleated cell number was recorded as an estimate derived from reference gene primer amplification. Data came from immunoSEQ multiplex PCR; TCRdb stores just in-frame clones and leaves some out. V and J calls plus clone size are reproduced from that table; the DNA served to infer D and trimming. In the table there are about 220,000 clones, roughly 85% of which are singletons. This CDR3 contains 13 residues. Germline CDR1 and CDR2: MNHEY and SVGAGI. Between the trimmed V and J ends, which lost 6 bases and 6 bases, there was a span of 14 bases. The data were taken from a study of blood T cell repertoires in COVID-19. Study in general: Nucleic acid was either cDNA or gDNA, and it came from T cells, B-cell-depleted T cells, or PBMCs.

The specimen sequenced was peripheral blood. The sequence was collected from a woman older than 75 with acute or convalescent COVID-19. V usage is TRBV6-5 and J usage is TRBJ1-1; no firm D call. The CDR3 spells CASRVTTGSEAFF. The CDR3 coding sequence is TGTGCCAGCAGGGTGACGACGGGGTCTGAAGCTTTCTTT.